Detailed here is one T cell receptor (beta chain). Antigen: not known. Both 60 Vbeta primers and 13 Jbeta primers went into the PCR. Produced via immunoSEQ multiplex PCR; TCRdb's table is partial and in-frame only. Among about 160,000 clones listed, about 75% were seen once. The entry originates in a study of cytomegalovirus exposure and HLA in healthy donors. Study conclusions and caveats: Reportedly, a later analysis found an Asian-associated ancestry cluster had fewer N-insertions than the roughly 700-donor mean. Cytomegalovirus status was reportedly diagnosed by the classifier with high specificity and sensitivity. As a later analysis showed, several of the most significant clusters appeared to be linked to common viral pathogens.

This TCR was sampled from a female donor in good health and CMV-seronegative. The sequenced material came from PBMCs.

In nucleotides, the CDR3 is TGTGCCAGCAGCTTAAGTGGAACTAGCGGCCCGGGGGGCCAGTACTTC. Translating it yields CASSLSGTSGPGGQYF. V gene TRBV7-9 combines with J gene TRBJ2-5; 8 bases map to TRBD2. V lost 2 bases and J lost 10; bases outside the gene matches: 15. CDR3 length equals 16 residues. From germline, CDR1 is SEHNR and CDR2 FQNEAQ (reference sequence). Filled out from reference TRBV7-9 and TRBJ2-5, the complete variable domain reads DTGVSQNPRHKITKRGQNVTFRCDPISEHNRLYWYRQTLGQGPEFLTYFQNEAQLEKSRLLSDRFSAERPKGSFSTLEIQRTEQGDSAMYLCASSLSGTSGPGGQYFGPGTRLLVL.